Listed here are 15 T cell receptor beta chains from one sample, sequenced in a study of T cell responses to AZD1222 COVID-19 vaccine. The table came from immunoSEQ multiplex PCR; TCRdb's copy has only in-frame clones and leaves some out. The sample consists of about 130,000 clones, 90% of them appearing once. The sample here was peripheral blood, taken on day 0 of AZD1222 vaccination. The source is an adult in good health.

The chain links TRBV28 to TRBJ2-5, with a weak D call TRBD1 (6 bases). This CDR3 is built from 15 residues. Trimming cost V 6 bases and J 1 base, with 15 bases left between them. The V gene's germline CDR1 is MDHEN and CDR2 SYDVKM. CDR3 sequence (DNA): TGTGCCAGCAGCCTTGACACAGGGTCCCAAGAGACCCAGTACTTC. Translating it yields CASSLDTGSQETQYF.

This chain's CDR3 is CASSLGLAGGTHNEQFF. CDR3 nucleotide sequence: TGTGCCAGCAGCTTGGGACTAGCGGGGGGAACCCACAATGAGCAGTTCTTC. The V and J genes are TRBV3-1 (or the pseudogene TRBV3-2) and TRBJ2-1, with 15 bases identical to TRBD2. Germline assignment: CDR1 LGHDT and CDR2 YNNKEL (reference sequence). CDR3 length: 17 residues. Trimming took 5 bases from V and 5 from J; bases not matched to a gene: 7.

The chain couples TRBV5-1 to TRBJ1-3; D remains ambiguous. CDR3 length: 14 amino acids. Germline values: CDR1 SGHRS, CDR2 YFSETQ. V was cut by 0 bases and J by 3 bases, with 7 bases left in between. CDR3 in amino acids: CASSLGAVGNTIYF. For the CDR3, the DNA is TGCGCCAGCAGCTTGGGGGCAGTTGGAAACACCATATATTTT.

The gene calls are TRBV12-5 and TRBJ2-2; D gene unclear. The CDR3 has 15 residues. Trimming stripped 8 bases from V and 0 bases from J, with 13 bases between. The germline CDR1 and CDR2 sequences are LGHNT and FRNRAP. CDR3 coding DNA: TGTGCTAGTTCCCCGGGCTTCGCGAACACCGGGGAGCTGTTTTTT. Translation: CASSPGFANTGELFF. Based on the CDR3 plus reference TRBV12-5 and TRBJ2-2, the full variable domain is DARVTQTPRHKVTEMGQEVTMRCQPILGHNTVFWYRQTMMQGLELLAYFRNRAPLDDSGMPKDRFSAEMPDATLATLKIQPSEPRDSAVYFCASSPGFANTGELFFGEGSRLTVL.

CDR3 in amino acids: CASSQAELAGKETQYF. CDR3 DNA: TGTGCCAGCAGCCAGGCAGAACTAGCGGGGAAAGAGACCCAGTACTTC. The chain carries TRBV4-2 and TRBJ2-5; TRBD2 aligns across 10 bases. The germline V gene has CDR1 LGHNA and CDR2 YNFKEQ. The CDR3 contains 16 residues. V trimming: 3 bases; J trimming: 3 bases; junction bases outside the gene matches: 7.

This clone appeared a few times. The V call is TRBV30, the J call TRBJ2-5, with D hard to call. Germline CDR1 GTSNPN, CDR2 SVGIG (reference sequence). The CDR3 runs to 15 residues. V was shortened by 0 bases and J by 5 bases, with 16 bases between the two germline ends. The CDR3 here is CAWSVPPQSRETQYF. CDR3 sequence (DNA): TGTGCCTGGAGTGTACCCCCCCAAAGTAGGGAGACCCAGTACTTC.

The chain recombines TRBV19 with TRBJ1-1; the match to TRBD1 covers 9 bases. Germline loops: CDR1 LNHDA, CDR2 SQIVND (reference sequence). The length of the CDR3 is 14 residues. V trimming: 7 bases; J trimming: 4 bases; junction bases outside the gene matches: 7. This CDR3 is CASTPTGGFTEAFF. Written as DNA, the CDR3 is TGTGCCAGTACCCCGACAGGGGGTTTCACTGAAGCTTTCTTT.

This clone appeared a single time. The chain is built from TRBV6-4 and TRBJ1-1, with a possible D match to TRBD1 (5 bases). V gave up 0 bases and J gave up 1 base, with 18 bases separating them. Germline assignment: CDR1 MRHNA and CDR2 SNTAGT. CDR3 length equals 18 residues. The CDR3 DNA is TGTGCCAGCAGTGACTCGGGACCGGGCTTTTGGTGGAACACTGAAGCTTTCTTT. Its translation: CASSDSGPGFWWNTEAFF.

V gene TRBV10-1 combines with J gene TRBJ1-5; D ambiguous. Germline assignment: CDR1 WNHNN and CDR2 SYGVQD (reference sequence). With 2 bases removed from V and 4 bases from J, the gap between germline ends came to 6 bases. This CDR3 is built from 13 residues. CDR3 sequence: CASSEQENQPQHF. CDR3 bases: TGCGCCAGCAGTGAGCAGGAAAATCAGCCCCAGCATTTT.

This rearrangement joins TRBV6-2 or TRBV6-3 to TRBJ1-1, with no clear D. Trimming took off 6 bases at V and 0 bases at J, with 11 bases between the two ends. CDR3 length: 14 residues. Germline-derived CDR1 and CDR2 are MNHEY and SVGEGT. CDR3 region: CASSRTPLNTEAFF. The CDR3, as DNA: TGTGCCAGCAGCCGGACTCCGTTGAACACTGAAGCTTTCTTT.

The chain employs TRBV7-9 and TRBJ2-3, with D possibly called TRBD1 or TRBD2 (5 bases each). CDR1 and CDR2 from the germline V gene are SEHNR and FQNEAQ (reference sequence). V dropped 2 bases and J dropped 6 bases, with 15 bases sitting between them. The CDR3 runs to 15 residues. The DNA for the CDR3 is TGTGCCAGCAGCTTACCCGCCGGGACCCCGGATACGCAGTATTTT. Its translation: CASSLPAGTPDTQYF.

V gene TRBV28 combines with J gene TRBJ2-7, with a weak D call TRBD1 (6 bases). The CDR3 extends over 14 amino acids. The V gene's germline CDR1 is MDHEN and CDR2 SYDVKM. V shed 6 bases and J shed 6 bases, with 18 bases lying between them. CDR3 protein: CASSTGTPGSEQYF. CDR3 nucleotide sequence: TGTGCCAGCAGCACCGGGACACCCGGTAGCGAGCAGTACTTC.

This clone was counted only a few times. The V call is TRBV5-8, the J call TRBJ2-3; the match to TRBD2 covers 9 bases. The length of the CDR3 is 16 residues. Per the germline V gene, CDR1 is SGHTS and CDR2 is YDEGEE. The V gene end was trimmed by 4 bases and the J gene end by 2 bases; junction bases not matched to a gene: 8. The CDR3 loop reads CASSLTGTSYTDTQYF. CDR3 in DNA: TGTGCCAGCAGCCTCACCGGGACTAGCTACACAGATACGCAGTATTTT. The complete variable domain, with remaining parts taken from reference TRBV5-8 and TRBJ2-3, reads EAGVTQSPTHLIKTRGQQATLRCSPISGHTSVYWYQQALGLGLQFLLWYDEGEERNRGNFPPRFSGRQFPNYSSELNVNALELEDSALYLCASSLTGTSYTDTQYFGPGTRLTVL.

The J gene is TRBJ1-6, the V gene TRBV6-5; 7 nucleotides match TRBD1. The germline V gene has CDR1 MNHEY and CDR2 SVGAGI. Unmatched junction bases numbered 8, after V lost 6 bases and J lost 6 bases. The CDR3 length is 15 residues. The CDR3 DNA reads TGTGCCAGCAGCCTAGACAGGGTGGGTAATTCACCCCTCCACTTT. Translation: CASSLDRVGNSPLHF.

CDR3 DNA sequence: TGTGCCAGCAGCGTATCCGGGAAAGGATCACCCCTCCACTTT. Translated: CASSVSGKGSPLHF. V gene TRBV9 combines with J gene TRBJ1-6, with D unresolved. The CDR3 runs 14 residues. The ends were cut back, 1 base at V and 10 bases at J, with 12 bases in the middle. From germline, CDR1 is SGDLS and CDR2 YYNGEE.